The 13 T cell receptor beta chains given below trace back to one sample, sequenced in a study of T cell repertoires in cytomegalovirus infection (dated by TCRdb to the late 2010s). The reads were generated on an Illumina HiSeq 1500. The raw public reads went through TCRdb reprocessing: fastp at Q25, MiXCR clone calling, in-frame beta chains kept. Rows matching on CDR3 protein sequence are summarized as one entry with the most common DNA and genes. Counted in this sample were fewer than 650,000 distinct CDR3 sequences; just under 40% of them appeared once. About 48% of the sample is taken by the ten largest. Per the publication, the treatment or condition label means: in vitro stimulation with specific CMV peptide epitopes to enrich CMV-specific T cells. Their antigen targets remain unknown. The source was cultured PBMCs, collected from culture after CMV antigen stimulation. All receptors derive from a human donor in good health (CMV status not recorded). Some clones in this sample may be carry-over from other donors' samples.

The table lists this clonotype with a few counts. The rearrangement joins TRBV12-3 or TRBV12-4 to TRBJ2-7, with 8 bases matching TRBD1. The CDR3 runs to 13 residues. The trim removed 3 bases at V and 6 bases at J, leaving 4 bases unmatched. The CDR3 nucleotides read TGTGCCAGCAGTTTTGGGACAGGAGGCGAGCAGTACTTC. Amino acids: CASSFGTGGEQYF.

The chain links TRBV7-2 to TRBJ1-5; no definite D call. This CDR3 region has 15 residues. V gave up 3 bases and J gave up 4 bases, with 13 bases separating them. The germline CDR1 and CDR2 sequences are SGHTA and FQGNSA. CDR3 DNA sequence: TGTGCCAGCAGCTTTAGCGCAGGCCCTAATCAGCCCCAGCATTTT. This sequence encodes CASSFSAGPNQPQHF. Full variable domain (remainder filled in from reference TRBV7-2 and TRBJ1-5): GAGVSQSPSNKVTEKGKDVELRCDPISGHTALYWYRQSLGQGLEFLIYFQGNSAPDKSGLPSDRFSAERTGGSVSTLTIQRTQQEDSAVYLCASSFSAGPNQPQHFGDGTRLSIL.

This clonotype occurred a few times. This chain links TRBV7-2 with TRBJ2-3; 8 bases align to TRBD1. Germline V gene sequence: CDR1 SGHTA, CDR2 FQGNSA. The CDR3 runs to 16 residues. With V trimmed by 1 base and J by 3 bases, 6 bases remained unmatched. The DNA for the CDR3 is TGTGCCAGCAGCTTAGAGGGCAGGGGGCGAACAGATACGCAGTATTTT. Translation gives CASSLEGRGRTDTQYF.

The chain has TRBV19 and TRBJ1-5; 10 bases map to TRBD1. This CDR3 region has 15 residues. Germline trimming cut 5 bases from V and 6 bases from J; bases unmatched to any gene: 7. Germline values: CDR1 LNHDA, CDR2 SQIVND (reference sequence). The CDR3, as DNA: TGTGCCAGTAGTTTGGACAGGGGGAAGCGTCAGCCCCAGCATTTT. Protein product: CASSLDRGKRQPQHF.

This chain's CDR3 is CASSLPGAPTYNEQFF. The CDR3 DNA follows: TGTGCCAGCAGTTTACCGGGGGCGCCTACCTACAATGAGCAGTTCTTC. The V call is TRBV28, the J call TRBJ2-1; D may correspond to TRBD1 or TRBD2 (6 bases each). The CDR3 consists of 16 residues. Germline-derived CDR1 and CDR2 are MDHEN and SYDVKM. The V end lost 2 bases, the J end lost 2 bases, and 13 bases lay between the germline ends. Using reference TRBV28 and TRBJ2-1 for the parts outside the CDR3, the full variable domain is DVKVTQSSRYLVKRTGEKVFLECVQDMDHENMFWYRQDPGLGLRLIYFSYDVKMKEKGDIPEGYSVSREKKERFSLILESASTNQTSMYLCASSLPGAPTYNEQFFGPGTRLTVL.

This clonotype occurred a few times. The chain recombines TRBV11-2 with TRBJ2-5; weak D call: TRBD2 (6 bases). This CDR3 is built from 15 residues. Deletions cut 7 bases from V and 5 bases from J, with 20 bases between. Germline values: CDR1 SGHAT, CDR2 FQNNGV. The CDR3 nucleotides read TGTGCCAGCATCCCCAGCGGAGGGGTGGGGGAGACCCAGTACTTC. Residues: CASIPSGGVGETQYF.

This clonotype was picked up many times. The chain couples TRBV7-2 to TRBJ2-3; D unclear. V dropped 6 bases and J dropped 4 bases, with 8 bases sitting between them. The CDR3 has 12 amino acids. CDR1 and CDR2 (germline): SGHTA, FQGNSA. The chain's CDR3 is CASRSVADTQYF. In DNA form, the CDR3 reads TGTGCCAGCAGGTCGGTAGCAGATACGCAGTATTTT.

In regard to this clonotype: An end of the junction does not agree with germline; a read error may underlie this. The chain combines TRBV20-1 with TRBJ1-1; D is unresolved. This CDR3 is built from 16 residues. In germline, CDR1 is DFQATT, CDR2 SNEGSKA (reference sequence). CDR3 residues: CSANLFKNSPKLGPSF. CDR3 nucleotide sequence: TGCAGTGCTAATCTATTCAAGAACAGCCCTAAATTGGGCCCATCCTTT.

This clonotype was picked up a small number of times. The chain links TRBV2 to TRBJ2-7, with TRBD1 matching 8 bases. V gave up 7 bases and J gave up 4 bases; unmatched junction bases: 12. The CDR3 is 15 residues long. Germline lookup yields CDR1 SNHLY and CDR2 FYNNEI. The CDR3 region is CASIPGVGQVYEQYF. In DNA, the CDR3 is TGTGCCAGCATCCCAGGGGTGGGACAGGTTTACGAGCAGTACTTC.

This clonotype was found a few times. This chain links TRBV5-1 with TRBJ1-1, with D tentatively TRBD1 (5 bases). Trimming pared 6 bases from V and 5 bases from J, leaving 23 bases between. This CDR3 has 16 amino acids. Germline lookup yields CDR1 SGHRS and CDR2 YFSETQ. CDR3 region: CASKGEGTNMRTEAFF. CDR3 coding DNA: TGCGCCAGCAAGGGCGAAGGGACTAATATGCGAACTGAAGCTTTCTTT.

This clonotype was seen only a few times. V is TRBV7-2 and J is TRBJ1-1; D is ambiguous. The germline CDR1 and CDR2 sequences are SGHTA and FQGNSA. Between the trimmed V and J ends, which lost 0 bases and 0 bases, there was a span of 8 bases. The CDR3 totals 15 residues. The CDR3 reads CASSLAWTMNTEAFF. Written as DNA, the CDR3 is TGTGCCAGCAGCTTAGCGTGGACGATGAACACTGAAGCTTTCTTT.

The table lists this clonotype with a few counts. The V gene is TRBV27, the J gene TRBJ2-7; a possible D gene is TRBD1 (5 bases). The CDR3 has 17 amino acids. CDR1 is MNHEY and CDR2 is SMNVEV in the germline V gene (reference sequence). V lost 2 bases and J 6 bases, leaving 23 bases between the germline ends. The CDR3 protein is CASSLRWTNSHPGEQYF. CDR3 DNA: TGTGCCAGCAGTTTAAGATGGACAAACTCTCATCCGGGCGAGCAGTACTTC.

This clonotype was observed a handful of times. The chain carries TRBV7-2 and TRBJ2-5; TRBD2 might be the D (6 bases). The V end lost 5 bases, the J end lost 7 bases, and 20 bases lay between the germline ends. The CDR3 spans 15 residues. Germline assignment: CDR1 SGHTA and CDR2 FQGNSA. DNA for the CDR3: TGTGCCAGCAGCCCGGATGGGGACTCCCGTCGGACCCAGTACTTC. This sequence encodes CASSPDGDSRRTQYF.